This T cell receptor beta chain was sequenced during a study of T-cell memory formation after mild COVID-19. Broader study findings: Second-wave clones with a day 37 peak had unconfirmed SARS-CoV-2 specificity.

J was trimmed by 5 bases and V by 7 bases; bases with no gene match: 2. The V gene's germline CDR1 is MNHEY and CDR2 SVGEGT. This CDR3 comprises 12 residues. It was 5'RACE with constant-segment primers that produced the TCR alpha and TCR beta cDNA libraries, which carried sample barcodes and UMIs. TCRdb passed the 5' RACE reads through MiXCR, listing each CDR3 protein once. The table lists approximately 300,000 distinct CDR3 sequences, 8% to 10% of them singletons, with around a fifth in the top ten. This clonotype was observed a few times. The antigen is unknown. Source material: PBMCs or a T cell subset sorted from them (not recorded which). This clonotype was sampled from a man between 18 and 35 years old who had mild COVID-19 (a few samples of this study predate the infection). Cell type and time point are not known. The rearrangement uses TRBV6-2 or TRBV6-3 and TRBJ1-2, with 9 bases aligning to TRBD1. CDR3 sequence: CASTGTGYGYTF. CDR3 nucleotides: TGTGCCAGCACGGGGACAGGGTATGGCTACACCTTC.